The T cell receptor beta chain described here comes from a study of a mutant IDH1 vaccine in newly diagnosed glioma. In the study overall: Vaccines were first given 4-6 weeks after radiotherapy alone, or with temozolomide cycles.

The data were produced by immunoSEQ multiplex PCR, yet TCRdb's version contains in-frame clones alone and is incomplete. The repertoire includes about 46,000 clones, around 94% of them detected once, and roughly 2.4% sits in the top ten. Details on this clone: The antigen is undetermined.

CDR1 SGHDT and CDR2 YYEEEE come from the germline V gene. V gave up 5 bases and J gave up 7 bases; unmatched junction bases: 12. This CDR3 is built from 16 residues. Time point given: week 35, safety follow-up. Vaccination used 300 ug of mutant IDH1 20-mer peptide per dose, with topical imiquimod. The sequenced sample was PBMCs, obtained from a glioma patient whose treatment included an IDH1 peptide vaccine. The chain is built from TRBV5-6 and TRBJ1-6; 7 bases agree with TRBD1. This TCR came from a man between 45 and 60 years old with glioma. The CDR3 reads CASRLTPPRGNSPLHF. CDR3 nucleotides: TGTGCCAGCAGGTTGACCCCACCCAGGGGGAATTCACCCCTCCACTTT.